Listed below are T cell receptor beta chains from one sample, sequenced in a study of CD8 T cells in ankylosing spondylitis. TCRdb independently ran MiXCR on the 5' RACE reads; one entry per CDR3 protein. The sample lists around 540,000 distinct CDR3 sequences, more than 9.5% occurring once. The sequenced sample was blood, either unsorted or a sorted T cell fraction (not recorded which). These receptors originate from a male donor with ankylosing spondylitis. The CDR3 runs from the conserved cysteine through the conserved F or W.

TRBJ1-2 TRBV7-9 CASSLSQGYGYTF
TRBJ2-2 TRBV24-1 CATSAVENTGELFF
TRBJ2-1 TRBV20-1 CSARASGSSAYNEQFF
TRBJ2-1 TRBV25-1 CASSVGRLGEQFF
TRBJ2-1 TRBV20-1 CSGASGFSYNEQFF
TRBJ2-4 TRBV12-3/TRBV12-4 CASSLRASLSKNIQYF
TRBJ2-2 TRBV9 CASSVASGELFF
TRBJ2-1 TRBV5-1 CASRGGEQFF
TRBJ1-5 TRBV7-9 CASSLADTPLNF
TRBJ2-1 TRBV6-5 CASSYGTGVSNEQFF
TRBJ1-6 TRBV12-3/TRBV12-4 CASSASNSPLHF
TRBJ2-5 TRBV14 CASSQRLAVQETQYF
TRBJ1-1 TRBV7-9 CASTSDRVGAGNTEAFF
TRBJ2-5 TRBV7-6 CASSVSKETQYF
TRBJ2-7 TRBV29-1 CSVELGTPYEQYF
TRBJ2-3 TRBV11-1 CASSLDWGQGTDTQYF
TRBJ1-3 TRBV7-9 CASSPNSGNTIYF
TRBJ1-1 TRBV27 CASSWDRTNTEAFF
TRBJ2-5 TRBV12-3/TRBV12-4 CASRHTGEGETQYF
TRBJ1-5 TRBV5-6 CASSLHSLNQPQHF
TRBJ2-5 TRBV5-1 CASTPSGSGETQYF
TRBJ1-1 TRBV7-6 CASSPGHTPETEAFF
TRBJ2-7 TRBV20-1 CSARDLRLAVYEQYF
TRBJ1-3 TRBV7-9 CASSSRDTPGNTIYF
TRBJ2-1 TRBV27 CASNLLAGPYNEQFF
TRBJ1-2 TRBV12-3/TRBV12-4 CASSRAGQGYGYTF
TRBJ1-2 TRBV3-1 CASSQSGGEGYTF
TRBJ1-4 TRBV18 CASSPDYLATNEKLFF
TRBJ2-7 TRBV12-3/TRBV12-4 CASSTDVTYEQYF
TRBJ1-2 TRBV12-3/TRBV12-4 CASSYSGENYGYTF
TRBJ2-6 TRBV25-1 CASSPWGPGANVLTF
TRBJ2-1 TRBV14 CASSQDVRSSYNEQFF
TRBJ1-6 TRBV4-1 CASSHGFQGGYDSPLHF
TRBJ2-5 TRBV7-7 CASSLAGQAGETQYF
TRBJ2-1 TRBV7-9 CASSLEAGEQFF
TRBJ1-1 TRBV5-1 CASSISAGGGAAFF
TRBJ2-3 TRBV9 CASSPRLAELVAVQYF
TRBJ2-1 TRBV12-3/TRBV12-4 CASSFGTSGAIEQFF
TRBJ1-4 TRBV7-8 CASSLDGTGVEKLFF
TRBJ1-2 TRBV7-9 CASSATDLYGYTF
TRBJ1-1 TRBV11-2 CASSLIPPGVNTEAFF
TRBJ1-2 TRBV3-1 CASTMGGLYGYTF
TRBJ2-1 TRBV12-3/TRBV12-4 CASSLNAGGYNEQFF
TRBJ2-1 TRBV2 CASTDDDNEQFF
TRBJ1-2 TRBV27 CASSFGHEQGAPTTF
TRBJ1-6 TRBV12-3/TRBV12-4 CASSLIGSSYNSPLHF
TRBJ2-5 TRBV7-9 CASSLGLAGMGETQYF
TRBJ2-3 TRBV4-1 CASSQDKGLATDTQYF
TRBJ1-4 TRBV5-1 CASSSGTGNEKLFF
TRBJ1-5 TRBV29-1 CSVDRGNGQPQHF
TRBJ1-2 TRBV5-4 CASSLEAGEGYTF
TRBJ1-6 TRBV27 CASRKQGAPNSPLHF
TRBJ2-5 TRBV4-1 CASSAGTSWETQYF
TRBJ2-1 TRBV27 CASSPGVPSYNEQFF